The clone carrying this T cell receptor (beta chain) was seen ten or more times. Its antigen is not identified. An equimolar mix of two oligonucleotides served as the beta constant-region primer for TRBC1 and TRBC2. An oligonucleotide with the SP2 primer and a 12-nucleotide UMI was ligated to the cDNA 3' end. Nested alpha and beta constant-region primers with the SP2 primer drove four PCR rounds on ligated cDNA. TCRdb reprocessed the UMI-ligation and nested PCR reads with MiXCR, giving one entry per CDR3 protein. Of some 150,000 distinct CDR3 sequences listed, 15% to 20% are singletons. This CDR3 has 16 residues. V was cut by 4 bases and J by 4 bases, with 17 bases left in between. From germline, CDR1 is MNHEY and CDR2 SMNVEV (reference sequence). The data are from a study of naive and memory T cell subsets. Overall study findings and caveats: From naive to CM, EM and EMRA, diversity decreased and Gini increased.

Input material: naive CD4+ T cells from blood. The TCR originated in a human donor in good health. The rearrangement joins TRBV27 to TRBJ2-1; tentatively, D is TRBD2 (7 bases). The chain's CDR3 is CASSSLGGPIYNEQFF. In DNA form, the CDR3 reads TGTGCCAGCAGTTCACTGGGGGGGCCCATATACAATGAGCAGTTCTTC.